The 8 T cell receptor beta chains below come from one sample, sequenced in a study of T-cell reconstitution after alpha-beta-depleted transplantation in children. Unique molecular identifiers were built into the TCRbeta library. From the PCR reads, TCRdb called clonotypes with MiXCR, one entry per CDR3 protein. This sample has 450,000 to 700,000 distinct CDR3 sequences, with more than 20% found just once. Sequencing was performed on PBMCs, taken before TCRalphabeta/CD19-depleted stem cell transplant. These TCRs come from a boy younger than two with Wiskott-Aldrich syndrome, due to receive a stem cell transplant.

DNA of the CDR3: TGCGCCAGCAGTTCTAGCGGGAGGTATAGGAATGAGCAGTTCTTC. As protein: CASSSSGRYRNEQFF. The chain joins TRBV5-1 to TRBJ2-1; 11 nucleotides match TRBD2. V was clipped by 5 bases and J by 7 bases; unmatched bases: 8. Germline V lookup: CDR1 SGHRS, CDR2 YFSETQ. The CDR3 consists of 15 residues.

The chain recombines TRBV5-1 with TRBJ2-2; 12 nucleotides line up with TRBD2. From germline, CDR1 is SGHRS and CDR2 YFSETQ. This CDR3 is 15 amino acids long. With V trimmed by 2 bases and J by 8 bases, 4 bases remained unmatched. The chain's CDR3 is CASSFGLAGSGELFF. DNA for the CDR3: TGCGCCAGCAGCTTTGGACTAGCGGGATCTGGGGAGCTGTTTTTT.

This clonotype was seen more than once but under ten times. This chain links TRBV6-1 with TRBJ2-1; D gene unclear. The CDR3 totals 18 residues. V lost 1 base and J lost 4, with 20 bases in between. CDR1 is MNHNS, CDR2 SASEGT, per germline. DNA of the CDR3: TGTGCCAGCAGTGAAGGGGGAAGGTACAATTATAGGTACAATGAGCAGTTCTTC. Translating gives CASSEGGRYNYRYNEQFF.

The V call is TRBV5-1, the J call TRBJ2-6; unclear D gene. Deletions cut 6 bases from V and 2 bases from J, with 9 bases between. CDR1 and CDR2 (germline): SGHRS, YFSETQ. The CDR3 has 14 amino acids. The CDR3 sequence is CASKERTGANVLTF. The CDR3 bases are TGCGCCAGCAAGGAACGTACTGGGGCCAACGTCCTGACTTTC.

This rearrangement joins TRBV5-1 to TRBJ2-1; 9 bases map to TRBD2. This CDR3 contains 14 residues. Germline CDR1 reads SGHRS; CDR2 reads YFSETQ. The V gene end was trimmed by 2 bases and the J gene end by 6 bases; junction bases not matched to a gene: 3. This CDR3 reads CASSLGTSLNEQFF. The CDR3 DNA follows: TGCGCCAGCAGCTTAGGGACTAGCCTCAATGAGCAGTTCTTC.

The gene calls are TRBV24-1 and TRBJ1-5; D is uncertain. This CDR3 region has 15 residues. V was cut by 7 bases and J by 3 bases, with 15 bases left in between. CDR1 and CDR2 from the germline V gene are KGHDR and SFDVKD. CDR3 coding DNA: TGTGCCACCAGCGACCCACGGCCGGACAATCAGCCCCAGCATTTT. This translates into CATSDPRPDNQPQHF.

This clonotype has just a few counts. The rearrangement uses TRBV6-5 and TRBJ2-3; 9 bases line up with TRBD2. The CDR3 contains 18 residues. J was trimmed by 0 bases and V by 0 bases; bases with no gene match: 7. Germline assignment: CDR1 MNHEY and CDR2 SVGAGI. CDR3 amino acids: CASSYSGGRGASTDTQYF. The CDR3 DNA sequence: TGTGCCAGCAGTTACTCGGGCGGGAGGGGTGCTAGCACAGATACGCAGTATTTT.

The rearrangement links TRBV12-3 or TRBV12-4 to TRBJ2-5; 9 nucleotides match TRBD2. The CDR3 runs 14 residues. Germline trimming cut 4 bases from V and 5 bases from J; bases unmatched to any gene: 5. The DNA of the CDR3 is TGTGCCAGCAGTTACACGGCGGGAGGGGAGACCCAGTACTTC. It yields the protein CASSYTAGGETQYF.